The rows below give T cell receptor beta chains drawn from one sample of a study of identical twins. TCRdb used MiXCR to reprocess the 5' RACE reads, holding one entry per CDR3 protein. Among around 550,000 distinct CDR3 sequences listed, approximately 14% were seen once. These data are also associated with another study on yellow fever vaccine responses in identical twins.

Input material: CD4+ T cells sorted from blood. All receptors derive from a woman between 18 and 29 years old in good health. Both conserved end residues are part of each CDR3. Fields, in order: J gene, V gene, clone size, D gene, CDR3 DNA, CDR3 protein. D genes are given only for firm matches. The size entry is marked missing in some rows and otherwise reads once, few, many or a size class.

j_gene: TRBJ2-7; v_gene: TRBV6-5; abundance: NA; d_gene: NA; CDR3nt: TGTGCCAGCAGTTACTCGACCGGGACGGGAGCCTACGAGCAGTACTTC; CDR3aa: CASSYSTGTGAYEQYF
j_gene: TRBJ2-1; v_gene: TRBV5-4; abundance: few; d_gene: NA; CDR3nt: TGTGCCAGCAGCTTGGGTGGGACCTTGAACAATGAGCAGTTCTTC; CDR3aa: CASSLGGTLNNEQFF
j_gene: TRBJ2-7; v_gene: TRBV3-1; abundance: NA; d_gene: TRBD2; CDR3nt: TGTGCCAGCAGCCTTCGGAGCGGGGTACTCTCCTACGAGCAGTACTTC; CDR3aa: CASSLRSGVLSYEQYF
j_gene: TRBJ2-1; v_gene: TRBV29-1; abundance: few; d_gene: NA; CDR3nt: TGCAGCGTTGAAGATGTGCGGAGTCCTTCCAATGAGCAGTTCTTC; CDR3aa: CSVEDVRSPSNEQFF
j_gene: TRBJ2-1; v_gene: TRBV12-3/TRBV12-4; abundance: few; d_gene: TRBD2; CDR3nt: TGTGCCAGCAGTGGTAGCGGGAGGAGGGGCGTCAATGAGCAGTTCTTC; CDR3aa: CASSGSGRRGVNEQFF
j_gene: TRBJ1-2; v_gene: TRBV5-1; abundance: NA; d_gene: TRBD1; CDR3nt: TGCGCCAGCAGCTTGGCCCCGACAGGGTTCTCTAACTATGGCTACACCTTC; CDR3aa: CASSLAPTGFSNYGYTF
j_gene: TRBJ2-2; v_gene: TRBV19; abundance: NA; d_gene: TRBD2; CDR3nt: TGTGCCAGTAAAGCCTTATCTAGCGGGAGTTTGGACACCGGGGAGCTGTTTTTT; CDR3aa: CASKALSSGSLDTGELFF
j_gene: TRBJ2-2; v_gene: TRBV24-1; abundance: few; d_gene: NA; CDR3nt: TGTGCCACCAACACAGGGTTCGGGACCGGGGAGCTGTTTTTT; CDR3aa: CATNTGFGTGELFF
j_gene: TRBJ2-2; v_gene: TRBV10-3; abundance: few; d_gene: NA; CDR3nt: TGTGCCATCACGCCAGCGGGTAGCATGAGAACCGGGGAGCTGTTTTTT; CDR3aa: CAITPAGSMRTGELFF
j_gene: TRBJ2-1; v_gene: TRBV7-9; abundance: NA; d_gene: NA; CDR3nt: TGTGCCAGCAGGAGACAGGTCTGGCTTGAGCAGTTCTTC; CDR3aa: CASRRQVWLEQFF
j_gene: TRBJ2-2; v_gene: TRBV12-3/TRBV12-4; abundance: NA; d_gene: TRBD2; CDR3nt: TGTGCCAGCAGTTTAATTCCTCCGGGGGGGTCTATGAACGGGGAGCTGTTTTTT; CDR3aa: CASSLIPPGGSMNGELFF
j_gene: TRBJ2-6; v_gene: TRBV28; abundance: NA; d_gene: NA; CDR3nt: TGTGCCAGCAGTACCCGACCGAGCTCTGGGGCCAACGTCCTGACTTTC; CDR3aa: CASSTRPSSGANVLTF
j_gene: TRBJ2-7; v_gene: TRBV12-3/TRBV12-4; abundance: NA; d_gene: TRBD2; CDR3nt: TGTGCCAGCAGTTTAGGCGGACTAGCGGAATACGAGCAGTACTTC; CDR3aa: CASSLGGLAEYEQYF
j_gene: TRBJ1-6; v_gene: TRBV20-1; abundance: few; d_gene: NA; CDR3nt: TGCAGTGCTAGAGAGGACATTTCACCCCTCCACTTT; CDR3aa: CSAREDISPLHF
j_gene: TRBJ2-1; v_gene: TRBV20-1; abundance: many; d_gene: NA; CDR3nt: TGCAGTGCTAGAGAGGGGAGCTCCTACAATGAGCAGTTCTTC; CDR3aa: CSAREGSSYNEQFF
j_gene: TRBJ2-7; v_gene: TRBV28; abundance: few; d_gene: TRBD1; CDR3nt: TGTGCCAGCAGTTTCCTCAACAGGGGGGCGTCCTACGAGCAGTACTTC; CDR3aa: CASSFLNRGASYEQYF
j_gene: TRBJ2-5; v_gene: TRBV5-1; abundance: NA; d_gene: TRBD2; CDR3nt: TGCGCCAGCAGCAGCGGGGGGCTCCCAGGGGAGACCCAGTACTTC; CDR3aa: CASSSGGLPGETQYF
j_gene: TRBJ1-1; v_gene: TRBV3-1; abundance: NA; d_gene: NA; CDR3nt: TGTGCCAGCAGCCAAGCGGGTAGCACTGAAGCTTTCTTT; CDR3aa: CASSQAGSTEAFF
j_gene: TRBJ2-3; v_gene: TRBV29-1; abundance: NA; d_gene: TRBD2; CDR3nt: TGCAGCGTTGGGCGGGCCGGGACTAGCGTTACAGATACGCAGTATTTT; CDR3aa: CSVGRAGTSVTDTQYF
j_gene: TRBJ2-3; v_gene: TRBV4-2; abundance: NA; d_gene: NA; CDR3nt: TGTGCCAGCAGCCCCCACCCAGGGTCAGATACGCAGTATTTT; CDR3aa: CASSPHPGSDTQYF
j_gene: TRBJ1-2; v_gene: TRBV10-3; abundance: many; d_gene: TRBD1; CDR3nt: TGTGCCATCAGCGGGACAGGGGGCACAGGCTACACCTTC; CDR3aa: CAISGTGGTGYTF
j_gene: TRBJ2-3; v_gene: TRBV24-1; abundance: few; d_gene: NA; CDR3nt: TGTGCCACCAGTGGCCTAACGGGACGGACCCTAGTGGATACGCAGTATTTT; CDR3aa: CATSGLTGRTLVDTQYF
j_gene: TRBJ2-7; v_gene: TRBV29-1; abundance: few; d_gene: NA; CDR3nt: TGCAGCGTTTATTTGGCACTGGGCGAGCAGTACTTC; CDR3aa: CSVYLALGEQYF
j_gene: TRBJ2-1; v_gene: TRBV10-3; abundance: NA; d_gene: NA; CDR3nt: TGTGCCATCGGGAAGGATCTTTACAATGAGCAGTTCTTC; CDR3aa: CAIGKDLYNEQFF
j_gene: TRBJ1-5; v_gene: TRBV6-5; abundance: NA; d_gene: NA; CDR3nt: TGTGCCAGCAGTTCCGCAGGTTCTTCCAATCAGCCCCAGCATTTT; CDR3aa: CASSSAGSSNQPQHF
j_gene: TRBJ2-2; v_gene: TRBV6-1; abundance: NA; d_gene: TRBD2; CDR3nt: TGTGCCAGCAGTCGCCCTAGCGGGGTCACCGGGGAGCTGTTTTTT; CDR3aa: CASSRPSGVTGELFF
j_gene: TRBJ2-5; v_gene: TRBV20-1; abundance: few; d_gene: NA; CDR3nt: TGCAGTGCTACCCGGACAGTAGGGGAGACCCAGTACTTC; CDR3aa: CSATRTVGETQYF
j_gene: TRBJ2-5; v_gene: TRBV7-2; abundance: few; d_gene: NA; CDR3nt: TGTGCCAGCAACCTAGCGCTGGGGAGGGGGCAAGAGACCCAGTACTTC; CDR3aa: CASNLALGRGQETQYF
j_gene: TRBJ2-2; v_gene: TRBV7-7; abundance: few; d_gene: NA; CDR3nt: TGTGCCAGCAGCCCCGAGGGGGGGAGGATCGCCGGGGAGCTGTTTTTT; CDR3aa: CASSPEGGRIAGELFF
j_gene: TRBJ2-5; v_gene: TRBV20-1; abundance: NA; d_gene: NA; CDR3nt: TGCAGTGCTAGAGCCCCGACCGACTCAGCGGCGGAGACCCAGTACTTC; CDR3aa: CSARAPTDSAAETQYF
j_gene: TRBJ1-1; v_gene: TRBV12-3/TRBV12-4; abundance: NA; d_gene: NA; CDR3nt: TGTGCCAGCAGTTTGGTACTCCTGAACACTGAAGCTTTCTTT; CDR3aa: CASSLVLLNTEAFF
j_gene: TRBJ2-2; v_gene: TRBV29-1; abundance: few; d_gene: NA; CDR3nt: TGCAGCGTTGCCCTCCAGGGAGTGGCCGGGGAGCTGTTTTTT; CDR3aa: CSVALQGVAGELFF
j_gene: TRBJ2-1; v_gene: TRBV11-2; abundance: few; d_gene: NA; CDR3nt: TGTGCCAGCAGCTCAAGACGAGGGTCAGGCGGTCTCTCCTACAATGAGCAGTTCTTC; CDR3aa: CASSSRRGSGGLSYNEQFF
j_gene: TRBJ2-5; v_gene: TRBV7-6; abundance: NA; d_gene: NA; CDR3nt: TGTGCCAGCAGCTTAGCCGGCCCGTACCAAGAGACCCAGTACTTC; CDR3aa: CASSLAGPYQETQYF
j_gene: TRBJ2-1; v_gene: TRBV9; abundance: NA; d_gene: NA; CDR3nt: TGTGCCAGCAGCGTAGGGTTGAATGAGCAGTTCTTC; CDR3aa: CASSVGLNEQFF
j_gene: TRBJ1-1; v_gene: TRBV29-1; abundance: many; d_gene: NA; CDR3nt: TGCAGCGTTGGGGGGGTCAGAACTGAAGCTTTCTTT; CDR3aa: CSVGGVRTEAFF
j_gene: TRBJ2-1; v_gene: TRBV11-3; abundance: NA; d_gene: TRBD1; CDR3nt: TGTGCCAGCAGCCAACAGGGACAGTCGACAAACAATGAGCAGTTCTTC; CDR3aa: CASSQQGQSTNNEQFF
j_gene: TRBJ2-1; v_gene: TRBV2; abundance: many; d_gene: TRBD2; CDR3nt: TGTGCCAGCAAAATAAGCGGGATCCTCTACAATGAGCAGTTCTTC; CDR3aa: CASKISGILYNEQFF
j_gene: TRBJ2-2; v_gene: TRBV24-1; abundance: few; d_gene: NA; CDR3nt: TGTGCCACCAGTGATGGCCCCGGGGAGCTGTTTTTT; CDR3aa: CATSDGPGELFF
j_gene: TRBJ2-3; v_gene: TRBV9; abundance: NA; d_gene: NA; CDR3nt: TGTGCCAGCAGCGTAAGAGCTTTAGATACGCAGTATTTT; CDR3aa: CASSVRALDTQYF
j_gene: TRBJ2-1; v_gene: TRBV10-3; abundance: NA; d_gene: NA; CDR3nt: TGTGCCATCAGTGGAGGAGGGGAGCAGTTCTTC; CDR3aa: CAISGGGEQFF
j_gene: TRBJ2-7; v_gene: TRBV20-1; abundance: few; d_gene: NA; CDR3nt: TGCAGTGCTAGTGGAGGAAGGGAGTTTGGATACGAGCAGTACTTC; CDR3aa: CSASGGREFGYEQYF
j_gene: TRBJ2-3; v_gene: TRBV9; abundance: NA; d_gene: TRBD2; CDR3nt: TGTGCCAGCAGCAGGGAAACGGGAGGGTTCACAGATACGCAGTATTTT; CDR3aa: CASSRETGGFTDTQYF
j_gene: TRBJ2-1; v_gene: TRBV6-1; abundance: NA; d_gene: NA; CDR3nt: TGTGCCAGCAGTGGCGGGGACTCCAGGGGGAATGAGCAGTTCTTC; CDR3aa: CASSGGDSRGNEQFF
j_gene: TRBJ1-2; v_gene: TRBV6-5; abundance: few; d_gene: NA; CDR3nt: TGTGCCAGCAGTTACTCGTCCGCGGGGGATACTGGCTACACCTTC; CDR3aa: CASSYSSAGDTGYTF
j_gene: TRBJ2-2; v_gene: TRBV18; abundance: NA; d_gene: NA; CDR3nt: TGTGCCAGCTCACAACGCGCCGGGGAGCTGTTTTTT; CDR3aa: CASSQRAGELFF
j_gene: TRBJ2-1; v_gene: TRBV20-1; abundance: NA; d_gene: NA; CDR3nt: TGCAGTGCTAGAGGGATGGTCCAAAACAATGAGCAGTTCTTC; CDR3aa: CSARGMVQNNEQFF
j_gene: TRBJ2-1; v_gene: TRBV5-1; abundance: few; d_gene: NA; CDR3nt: TGCGCCAGCAGGTCAACCGGGGGCGGTGAGCAGTTCTTC; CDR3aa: CASRSTGGGEQFF
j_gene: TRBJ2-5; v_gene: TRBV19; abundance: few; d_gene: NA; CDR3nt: TGTGCCAGTAGTATATTCGGGAGAGGGGAGACCCAGTACTTC; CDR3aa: CASSIFGRGETQYF
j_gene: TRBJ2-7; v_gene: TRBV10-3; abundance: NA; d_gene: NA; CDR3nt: TGTGCCATCACGGTTGACCTGGTGGGGGAGCAGTACTTC; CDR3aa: CAITVDLVGEQYF
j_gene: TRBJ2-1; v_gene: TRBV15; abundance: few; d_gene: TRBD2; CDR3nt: TGTGCCACCAGCAGAGACCCCGGGACTAGCGGGAGGGATTACAATGAGCAGTTCTTC; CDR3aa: CATSRDPGTSGRDYNEQFF
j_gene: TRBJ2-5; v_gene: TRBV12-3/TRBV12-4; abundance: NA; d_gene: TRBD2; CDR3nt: TGTGCCAGCAGTTTAGCCAGCGGACTAGCGGGAGAGACCCAGTACTTC; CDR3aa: CASSLASGLAGETQYF
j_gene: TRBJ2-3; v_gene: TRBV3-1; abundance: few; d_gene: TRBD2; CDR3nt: TGTGCCAGCAGCCAAGTCAGCGGGAGTATGGCAGATACGCAGTATTTT; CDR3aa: CASSQVSGSMADTQYF
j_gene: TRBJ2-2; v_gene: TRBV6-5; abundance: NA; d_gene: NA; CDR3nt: TGTGCCAGCAGTTACGATGGTGGTTACACCGGGGAGCTGTTTTTT; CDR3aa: CASSYDGGYTGELFF
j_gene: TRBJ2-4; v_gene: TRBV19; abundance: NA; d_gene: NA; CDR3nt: TGTGCCAGTAGTATAGAGAGAAACATTCAGTACTTC; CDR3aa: CASSIERNIQYF
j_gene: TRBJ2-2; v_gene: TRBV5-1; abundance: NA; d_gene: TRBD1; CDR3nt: TGCGCCAGCAGCACGACAGGGGGCAGGAGCACCGGGGAGCTGTTTTTT; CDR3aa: CASSTTGGRSTGELFF
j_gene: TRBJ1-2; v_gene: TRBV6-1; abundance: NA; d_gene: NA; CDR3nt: TGTGCCAGCAGTGAAGCGTTGGTCGGATCCTATGGCTACACCTTC; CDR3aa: CASSEALVGSYGYTF